These T cell receptor beta chains were read from a single sample in a study of cytomegalovirus exposure and HLA in healthy donors. Generated by immunoSEQ multiplex PCR, the TCRdb table keeps only in-frame clones and is missing some. This sample has 90,000 to 150,000 clones, with approximately 80% found just once. The sequenced sample consisted of PBMCs. These receptors all stem from a human donor in good health. CDR3s include the opening cysteine and the closing phenylalanine or tryptophan. Each record gives: clone size, D gene, J gene, V gene, CDR3 DNA, CDR3 protein. The D gene is left open where the match is weak. The size entry is marked missing in some rows and otherwise reads once, few, many or a size class.

clone_size: -; d_call: TRBD1; j_call: TRBJ2-3; v_call: TRBV6-1; cdr3_nt: TGTGCCAGCGCCAAGGGGGACAGAGTGCCAGATACGCAGTATTTT; cdr3_aa: CASAKGDRVPDTQYF
clone_size: -; d_call: TRBD1; j_call: TRBJ1-5; v_call: TRBV28; cdr3_nt: TGTGCCAGCAGTTGGGGACAGGGCAATCAGCCCCAGCATTTT; cdr3_aa: CASSWGQGNQPQHF
clone_size: -; d_call: -; j_call: TRBJ2-3; v_call: TRBV7-9; cdr3_nt: TGTGCCAGCAGCTTAGCCCATCCCACAGATACGCAGTATTTT; cdr3_aa: CASSLAHPTDTQYF
clone_size: -; d_call: -; j_call: TRBJ1-6; v_call: TRBV6-6; cdr3_nt: TGTGCCAGCCTACCGGGACACCCTAATTCACCCCTCCACTTT; cdr3_aa: CASLPGHPNSPLHF
clone_size: -; d_call: TRBD2; j_call: TRBJ2-1; v_call: TRBV5-1; cdr3_nt: TGCGCCAGCAGCGAAGGAAGCGGGAGTTACAATGAGCAGTTCTTC; cdr3_aa: CASSEGSGSYNEQFF
clone_size: -; d_call: -; j_call: TRBJ1-2; v_call: TRBV5-4; cdr3_nt: TGTGCCAGCAGCTTGGGTTCCAGCGAGGGCTATGGCTACACCTTC; cdr3_aa: CASSLGSSEGYGYTF
clone_size: -; d_call: TRBD2; j_call: TRBJ2-1; v_call: TRBV10-1; cdr3_nt: TGCGCCAGCAGTGAGGGCCTAGCGGGAGGGCCCTATGAGCAGTTCTTC; cdr3_aa: CASSEGLAGGPYEQFF
clone_size: few; d_call: -; j_call: TRBJ1-2; v_call: TRBV28; cdr3_nt: TGTGCCAGCAGTTGGATGCGGGGGCGGGACTATGGCTACACCTTC; cdr3_aa: CASSWMRGRDYGYTF
clone_size: -; d_call: -; j_call: TRBJ1-1; v_call: TRBV19; cdr3_nt: TGTGCCAGTAGTACTCAGACAGCGAACACTGAAGCTTTCTTT; cdr3_aa: CASSTQTANTEAFF
clone_size: once; d_call: TRBD2; j_call: TRBJ2-5; v_call: TRBV29-1; cdr3_nt: TGCAGCGTCCTAGCGGGAGCCGGGGAGACCCAGTACTTC; cdr3_aa: CSVLAGAGETQYF
clone_size: -; d_call: TRBD1; j_call: TRBJ1-4; v_call: TRBV9; cdr3_nt: TGTGCCAGCAGTAGAAATCCCGGACAGGGGGTGCCTAATGAAAAACTGTTTTTT; cdr3_aa: CASSRNPGQGVPNEKLFF
clone_size: -; d_call: TRBD2; j_call: TRBJ2-1; v_call: TRBV7-9; cdr3_nt: TGTTCCAGCAGCTTAAGGTGGGGAGGGGCCCTCTCCTACAATGAGCAGTTCTTC; cdr3_aa: CSSSLRWGGALSYNEQFF
clone_size: -; d_call: TRBD2; j_call: TRBJ2-1; v_call: TRBV6-5; cdr3_nt: TGTGCCAGCAGTTATGGCGGGAGAGGAAATGAGCAGTTCTTC; cdr3_aa: CASSYGGRGNEQFF
clone_size: once; d_call: -; j_call: TRBJ2-7; v_call: TRBV7-3; cdr3_nt: TGTGCCAGCAGCTCCGGACATTCCTACGAGCAGTACTTC; cdr3_aa: CASSSGHSYEQYF
clone_size: few; d_call: TRBD2; j_call: TRBJ2-1; v_call: TRBV11-2; cdr3_nt: TGTGCCAGCAGCTTGATCGGACTAGCGGAGCGCTCCCCGTTCTTC; cdr3_aa: CASSLIGLAERSPFF
clone_size: -; d_call: -; j_call: TRBJ2-5; v_call: TRBV6-5; cdr3_nt: TGTGCCAGCAGTTACTCGGAACACGGAGGAGGGAGAGTCAACTTC; cdr3_aa: CASSYSEHGGGRVNF
clone_size: -; d_call: -; j_call: TRBJ1-5; v_call: TRBV6-5; cdr3_nt: TGTGCCAGCAGCAGAGGGACATCTAGCAATCAGCCCCAGCATTTT; cdr3_aa: CASSRGTSSNQPQHF
clone_size: -; d_call: -; j_call: TRBJ1-4; v_call: TRBV5-1; cdr3_nt: TGCGCCAGCAGCTTGGCCCCGGGACTGAATGAAAAACTGTTTTTT; cdr3_aa: CASSLAPGLNEKLFF
clone_size: few; d_call: TRBD1; j_call: TRBJ2-1; v_call: TRBV11-3; cdr3_nt: TGTGCCAGCAGCAAAAATAACAGGGGGGATGAGCAGTTCTTC; cdr3_aa: CASSKNNRGDEQFF
clone_size: -; d_call: TRBD1; j_call: TRBJ1-1; v_call: TRBV18; cdr3_nt: TGTGCCAGCTCACCTATACAGGGGACGAACACTGAAGCTTTCTTT; cdr3_aa: CASSPIQGTNTEAFF
clone_size: -; d_call: TRBD2; j_call: TRBJ2-3; v_call: TRBV18; cdr3_nt: TGTGCCAGCTCATCGTTAGCGGGGAGGGCCACAGATACGCAGTATTTT; cdr3_aa: CASSSLAGRATDTQYF
clone_size: -; d_call: -; j_call: TRBJ1-1; v_call: TRBV5-1; cdr3_nt: TGCGCCAGCAGCCTGGGAGGGTCCCCGAACACTGAAGCTTTCTTT; cdr3_aa: CASSLGGSPNTEAFF